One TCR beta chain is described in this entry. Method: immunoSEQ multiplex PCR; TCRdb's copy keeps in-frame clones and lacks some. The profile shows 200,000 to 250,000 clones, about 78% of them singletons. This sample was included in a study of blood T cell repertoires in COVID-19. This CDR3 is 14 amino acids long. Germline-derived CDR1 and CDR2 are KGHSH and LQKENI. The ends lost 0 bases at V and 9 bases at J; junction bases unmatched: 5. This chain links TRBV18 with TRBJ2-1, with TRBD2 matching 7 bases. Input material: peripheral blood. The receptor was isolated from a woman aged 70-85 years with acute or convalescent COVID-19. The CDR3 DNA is TGTGCCAGCTCACCACCTTCCTCTAGCGGTGAGCAGTTCTTC. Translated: CASSPPSSSGEQFF.